The source of this T cell receptor beta chain is a study of OX40 agonist ivuxolimab in advanced cancers. This CDR3 has 15 amino acids. The V end lost 1 base, the J end lost 8 bases, and 17 bases lay between the germline ends. CDR1 is SGHTA, CDR2 FQGNSA, per germline. Repertoires were generated with immunoSEQ multiplex PCR, while TCRdb's copy carries only in-frame clones and drops some. The sample holds roughly 120,000 clones, approximately 90% seen once. V and J are TRBV7-2 and TRBJ1-2; unclear D gene. The receptor was isolated from an adult with an advanced solid tumor such as melanoma, head and neck, liver or kidney cancer. Here the sequenced sample was CD4+ or CD8+ T cells sorted from blood, taken in a trial of the OX40 agonist ivuxolimab. The CDR3, as DNA: TGTGCCAGCAGCTTAGGATCGACGGCACAGAGAGGCTACACCTTC. Translated, it gives CASSLGSTAQRGYTF.